This note documents a single TCR beta chain sequence. The antigen is undetermined. This CDR3 region has 15 residues. Germline V gene sequence: CDR1 SGHAT, CDR2 FQNNGV. The V end was cut by 6 bases, the J end by 3 bases, with 14 bases between. Repertoires were generated with immunoSEQ multiplex PCR, while TCRdb's copy carries only in-frame clones and drops some. The sample includes around 78,000 clones, roughly 80% of them seen just once. The data derive from a study of early stage breast cancer tumors. Overall study results and limits: Compared with adjacent normal breast, tumors showed about 2.4-fold denser, more clonal T cells. Commonly generated sequences made up most enriched TCRB sequences shared between patients.

The clonotype originates from a person in their sixties or seventies with breast cancer. Sequencing input: blood. The chain uses TRBV11-2 and TRBJ1-4; no clear D. The CDR3 sequence is CASRGGLLANEKLFF. The CDR3 bases are TGTGCCAGCAGGGGAGGACTTCTGGCTAATGAAAAACTGTTTTTT. Full variable domain (missing parts from reference TRBV11-2 and TRBJ1-4): EAGVAQSPRYKIIEKRQSVAFWCNPISGHATLYWYQQILGQGPKLLIQFQNNGVVDDSQLPKDRFSAERLKGVDSTLKIQPAKLEDSAVYLCASRGGLLANEKLFFGSGTQLSVL.